The present T cell receptor beta chain was sequenced within a study of blood T cells in healthy people across ages. The use of a sample-barcoded 5' primer and a J-beta primer mix characterized a second PCR of roughly 7 to 11 cycles. MiXCR, run by TCRdb on the 5' RACE reads, gives a single entry per CDR3 protein. The sample shows over 1.5 million distinct CDR3 sequences, about 50% of them seen only once. V was clipped by 5 bases and J by 5 bases; unmatched bases: 2. Germline lookup yields CDR1 LGHNA and CDR2 YSLEER. The CDR3 consists of 13 residues. This clonotype originated in a woman in her thirties or forties in good health. Sequencing was carried out using blood. The rearrangement uses TRBV4-3 and TRBJ2-3; 9 bases match TRBD1. DNA for the CDR3: TGCGCCAGCAGCTACAGGGGGCAAGATACGCAGTATTTT. It translates to CASSYRGQDTQYF.